These T cell receptor beta chains were read from a single sample in a study of early T cells in non-severe SARS-CoV-2 infection. TCRdb processed the 5' RACE reads anew with MiXCR; each CDR3 protein has one entry. The sample lists 100,000 to 150,000 distinct CDR3 sequences, just under 15% occurring once. Sequenced input: whole blood. The receptors derive from an adult who was a healthcare worker with PCR-confirmed SARS-CoV-2 infection or an uninfected control (not recorded which). Each CDR3 is given with its conserved first and last residue.

CDR3,V
CASSQEASGGPGGELFF,TRBV4-1
CASSRGQSDSPLHF,TRBV7-9
CASRPRPTTDTQYF,TRBV27
CASKQPSEDGYTF,TRBV7-9
CASMPSSYNSPLHF,TRBV7-9
CASSLGPGSNQPQHF,TRBV11-2
CASREQGYEQYF,TRBV6-2/TRBV6-3
CASRQDGNQPQHF,TRBV27
CAISESRSSYGYTF,TRBV10-3
CAISSPVTDTQYF,TRBV10-3
CASRGGTGSLFPTDTQYF,TRBV28
CASSTYIADTQYF,TRBV19
CASRTGGLTEAFF,TRBV27
CASSHRPGQGYTEAFF,TRBV5-1
CASSLSGTTTPNEQFF,TRBV27
CASSQGFKQETQYF,TRBV3-1
CAWSNRDTQYF,TRBV30
CSVDGVETQYF,TRBV29-1
CAISGVGREGSPLHF,TRBV10-3
CAWGITGIYSPLHF,TRBV30
CASTPTGGGYEQYF,TRBV12-3/TRBV12-4
CASSPSQGENTEAFF,TRBV18
CASSPRTSGGETQYF,TRBV5-5
CSASPGGTDTQYF,TRBV20-1
CASTLRAYTEAFF,TRBV19
CASSPLRGIDEQYF,TRBV11-2
CASKPGPVSGANVLTF,TRBV3-1
CSVQGHTEAFF,TRBV29-1
CASSEWGLGTDYEQYF,TRBV25-1
CASRIGPLELNEAFF,TRBV19
CASNSLPLPGSDTQYF,TRBV12-3/TRBV12-4
CASSHRDRAVRQPQHF,TRBV12-3/TRBV12-4
CASSPRRAGARSYEQYF,TRBV11-2
CSARDQGSGLTEAFF,TRBV20-1
CASSFTGTGDTIYF,TRBV7-9
CASGLVRGMDRADEAFF,TRBV12-5
CASSGTSEGTDTQYF,TRBV5-6
CASSQSGARNQPQHF,TRBV3-1
CASSPGDRGRANYGYTF,TRBV18
CASSQVLAGDLAKNIQYF,TRBV4-2